This T cell receptor beta chain was sequenced during a study of graft-versus-host responses after intestinal transplantation. The overall study: Multivisceral, liver-intestinal, or isolated intestinal transplants were received by the recipients. Among the recipients, all got anti-thymocyte globulin induction and then tacrolimus and steroids for approximately 3 years.

Libraries were prepared by immunoSEQ multiplex PCR; TCRdb keeps only in-frame clonotypes and omits some of them. The sample has 20,000 to 25,000 clones, 30% to 40% seen once. Researchers placed about 200,000 CFSE-labeled responder cells in culture with about 200,000 irradiated, violet-dye-labeled stimulator cells. The authors sorted proliferating CFSE-low CD3+CD4+ and CD3+CD8+ responders after the reaction. Germline lookup yields CDR1 SGHAT and CDR2 FQNNGV. Trimming took off 3 bases at V and 1 base at J, with 9 bases between the two ends. The CDR3 has 14 residues. In its sample, this clone was seen a few times.

The receptor was isolated from a human patient who received an intestinal transplant. Specimen: alloreactive CD8+ T cells from a mixed lymphocyte reaction culture, collected before intestinal transplant. Subset in this sample: CFSE-low proliferating T cells sorted from roughly 6-day pre-transplant mixed lymphocyte reaction (GvH or HvG direction). V usage is TRBV11-2 and J usage is TRBJ2-5; D is possibly TRBD2 (6 bases). The CDR3 nucleotides read TGTGCCAGCAGCTTCTGGAGGGCCCAAGAGACCCAGTACTTC. This sequence encodes CASSFWRAQETQYF.